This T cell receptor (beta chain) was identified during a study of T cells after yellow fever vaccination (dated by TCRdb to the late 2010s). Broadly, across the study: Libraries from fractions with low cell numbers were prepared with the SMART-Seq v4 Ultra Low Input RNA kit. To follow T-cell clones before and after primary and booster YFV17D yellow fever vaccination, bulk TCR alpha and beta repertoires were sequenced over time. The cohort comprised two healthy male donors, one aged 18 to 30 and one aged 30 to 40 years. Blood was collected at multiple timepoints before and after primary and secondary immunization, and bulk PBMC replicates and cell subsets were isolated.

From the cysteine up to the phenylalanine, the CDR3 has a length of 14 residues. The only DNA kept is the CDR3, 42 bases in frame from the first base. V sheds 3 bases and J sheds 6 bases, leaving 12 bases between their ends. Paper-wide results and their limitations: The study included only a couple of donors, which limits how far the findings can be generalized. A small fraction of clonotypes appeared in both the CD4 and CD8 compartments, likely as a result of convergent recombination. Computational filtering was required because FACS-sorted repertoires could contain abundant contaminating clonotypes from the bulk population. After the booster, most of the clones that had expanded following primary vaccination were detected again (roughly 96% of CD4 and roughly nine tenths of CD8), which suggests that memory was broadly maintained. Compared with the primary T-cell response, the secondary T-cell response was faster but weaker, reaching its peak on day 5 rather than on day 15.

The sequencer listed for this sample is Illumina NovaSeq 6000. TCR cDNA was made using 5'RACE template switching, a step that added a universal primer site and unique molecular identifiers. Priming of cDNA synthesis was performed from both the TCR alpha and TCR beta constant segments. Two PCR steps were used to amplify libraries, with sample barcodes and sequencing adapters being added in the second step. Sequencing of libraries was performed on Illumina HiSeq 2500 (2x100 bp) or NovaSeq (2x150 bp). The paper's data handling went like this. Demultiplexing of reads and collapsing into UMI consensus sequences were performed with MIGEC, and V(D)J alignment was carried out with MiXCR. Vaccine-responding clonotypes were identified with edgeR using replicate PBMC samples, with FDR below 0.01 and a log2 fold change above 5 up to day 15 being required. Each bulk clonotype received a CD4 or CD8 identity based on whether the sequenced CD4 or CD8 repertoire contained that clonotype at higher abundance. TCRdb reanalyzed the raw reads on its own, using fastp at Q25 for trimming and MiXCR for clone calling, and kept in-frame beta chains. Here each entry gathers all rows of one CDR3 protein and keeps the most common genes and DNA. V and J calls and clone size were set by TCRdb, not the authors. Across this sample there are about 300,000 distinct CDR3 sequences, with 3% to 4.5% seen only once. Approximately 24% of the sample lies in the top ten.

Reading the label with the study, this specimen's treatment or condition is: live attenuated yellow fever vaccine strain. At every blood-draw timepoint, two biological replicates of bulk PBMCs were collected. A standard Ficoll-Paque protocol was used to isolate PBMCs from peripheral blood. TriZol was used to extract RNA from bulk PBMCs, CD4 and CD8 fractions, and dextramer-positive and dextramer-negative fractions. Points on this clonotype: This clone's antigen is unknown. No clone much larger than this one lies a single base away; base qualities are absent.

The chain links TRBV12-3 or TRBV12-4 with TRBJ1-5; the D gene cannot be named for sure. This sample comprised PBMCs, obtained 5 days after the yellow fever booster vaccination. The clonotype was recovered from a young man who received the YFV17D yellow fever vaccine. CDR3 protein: CASSFLRVGQPQHF. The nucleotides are TGTGCCAGCAGTTTCTTGCGGGTTGGTCAGCCCCAGCATTTT.